One sample yielded the 10 T cell receptor beta chains listed below, sequenced in a study of regulatory T cells in long-lasting Graves disease. Time point given: persistent/refractory GD, antithyroid drugs over 5 years with positive TRAb. From RNA extracted from PBMCs, the TCR library was made. For TCR beta, libraries came from iRepertoire HTBI primers and Arm-PCR of CDR3 regions. TCRdb reprocessed the multiplex PCR reads via MiXCR and lists one record per CDR3 protein. The profile shows some 330,000 distinct CDR3 sequences, approximately 23% of them singletons. Sequencing was performed on peripheral blood mononuclear cells (PBMCs), taken when the disease was refractory, from a patient treated with antithyroid drugs. The receptors come from a woman in her thirties or forties with Graves disease.

The genes are TRBV19 and TRBJ2-2, with a possible D match to TRBD1 (5 bases). The CDR3 covers 13 residues. Trimming left V 1 base short and J 6 bases short, with 6 bases between. Germline V gene lookup returns CDR1 LNHDA and CDR2 SQIVND (reference sequence). The CDR3 sequence is CASSIGGAGELFF. CDR3 bases: TGTGCCAGTAGTATAGGGGGCGCCGGGGAGCTGTTTTTT.

This clonotype was picked up one time. Just one base apart from a much larger clone, this may be a read error. The chain recombines TRBV6-2 or TRBV6-3 with TRBJ1-5, with D possibly TRBD1 on 6 matching bases. Trimming left V 6 bases short and J 1 base short, with 13 bases between. The CDR3 loop spans 15 amino acids. The germline CDR1 and CDR2 sequences are MNHEY and SVGEGT. The CDR3 loop reads CASRSAGVSNQPQHF. The CDR3 DNA follows: TGTGCCAGCAGATCAGCAGGGGTGAGCAATCAGCCCCAGCATTTT.

This clonotype was found many times. This rearrangement joins TRBV11-2 to TRBJ1-2; 8 bases map to TRBD1. The germline gives CDR1 SGHAT, CDR2 FQNNGV. There are 15 residues in the CDR3. The J segment lost 4 bases and the V segment lost 6 bases, leaving 10 bases of the junction unmatched. The CDR3 spells CASSSRGRGGYGYTF. In DNA, the CDR3 is TGTGCCAGCAGTTCCAGGGGGCGAGGAGGCTATGGCTACACCTTC.

This clonotype was detected many times. The chain recombines TRBV15 with TRBJ1-4, with 8 nucleotides matching TRBD1. Germline assignment: CDR1 LNHNV and CDR2 YYDKDF (reference sequence). Trimming took 5 bases from V and 8 from J; bases not matched to a gene: 13. CDR3 length: 16 amino acids. This chain's CDR3 is CATSANSGTGGEKLFF. The CDR3, as DNA: TGTGCCACCAGCGCAAACTCCGGGACAGGAGGGGAAAAACTGTTTTTT.

This clonotype was recorded a few times. This chain joins TRBV29-1 and TRBJ2-3; D unresolved. The CDR3 contains 10 residues. V dropped 7 bases and J dropped 2 bases, with 4 bases sitting between them. CDR1 SQVTM and CDR2 ANQGSEA come from the germline V gene. CDR3 sequence: CSALTDTQYF. The CDR3 nucleotides read TGCAGCGCTCTCACAGATACGCAGTATTTT.

Only one count was recorded for this clonotype. One end of the junction fails to match germline, which may point to a read error. This chain joins TRBV18 and TRBJ2-7; no definite D call. CDR3 length: 14 residues. The germline CDR1 and CDR2 sequences are KGHSH and LQKENI. This CDR3 is CASSRTPTSHEQYF. The CDR3 region has the DNA TGCGCCAGCTCACGGACCCCTACCTCCCACGAGCAGTACTTC.

V and J are TRBV29-1 and TRBJ1-2; TRBD1 matches 8 bases. The germline gives CDR1 SQVTM, CDR2 ANQGSEA. V lost 5 bases to trimming and J lost 8 bases; unmatched junction nucleotides: 7. The CDR3 covers 12 residues. The CDR3 reads CSVIQGAGGYTF. The CDR3, as DNA: TGCAGCGTTATCCAGGGGGCGGGAGGCTACACCTTC.

The chain employs TRBV19 and TRBJ2-2; no clear D gene. This CDR3 contains 17 residues. Between the trimmed V and J ends, which lost 0 bases and 0 bases, there was a span of 11 bases. CDR1 is LNHDA, CDR2 SQIVND, per germline (reference sequence). The CDR3 region is CASSIEGILTNTGELFF. The CDR3 nucleotides are TGTGCCAGTAGTATAGAGGGCATTCTCACGAACACCGGGGAGCTGTTTTTT.

This clonotype occurred a few times. The CDR3 bases are TGTGCCAGCAGCCCAAGGGGCGGGGCGGATCAGCCCCAGCATTTT. Its protein is CASSPRGGADQPQHF. This sequence joins TRBV7-2 and TRBJ1-5, with D possibly TRBD1 on 5 matching bases. The CDR3 is made up of 15 amino acids. Germline V gene sequence: CDR1 SGHTA, CDR2 FQGNSA. The V gene lost 5 bases and the J gene lost 5 bases, with 16 bases spanning the gap.

The chain carries TRBV9 and TRBJ2-7; possibly TRBD2 for D (6 bases). Trimming shortened V by 9 bases and J by 3 bases, and 31 bases separated the two germline ends. This CDR3 contains 18 residues. The germline V gene encodes CDR1 SGDLS and CDR2 YYNGEE. CDR3 in DNA: TGTGCCACCTCATCAGGGAATCGTACTAGCCGGCAGTTCTACGAGCAGTACTTC. This encodes CATSSGNRTSRQFYEQYF.